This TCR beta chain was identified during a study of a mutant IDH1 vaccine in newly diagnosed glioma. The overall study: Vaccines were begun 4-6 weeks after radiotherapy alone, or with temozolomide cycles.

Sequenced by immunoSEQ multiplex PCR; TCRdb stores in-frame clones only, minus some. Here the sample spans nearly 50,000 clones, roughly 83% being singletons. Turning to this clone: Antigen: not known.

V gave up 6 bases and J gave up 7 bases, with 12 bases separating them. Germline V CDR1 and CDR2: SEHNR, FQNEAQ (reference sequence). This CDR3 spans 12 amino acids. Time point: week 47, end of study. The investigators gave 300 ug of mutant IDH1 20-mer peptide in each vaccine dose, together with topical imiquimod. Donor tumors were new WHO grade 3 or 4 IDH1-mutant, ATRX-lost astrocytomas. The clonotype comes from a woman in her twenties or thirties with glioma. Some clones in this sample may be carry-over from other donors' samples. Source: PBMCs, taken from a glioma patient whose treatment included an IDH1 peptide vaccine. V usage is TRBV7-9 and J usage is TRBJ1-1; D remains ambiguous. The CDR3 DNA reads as TGTGCCAGCAGATCAAAACATTTTGAAGCTTTCTTT. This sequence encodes CASRSKHFEAFF.